This T cell receptor beta chain was found in a study of graft-versus-host responses after intestinal transplantation. Using immunoSEQ multiplex PCR, the repertoire was profiled, and TCRdb retains in-frame clones only, with some absent. There are over 70,000 clones in the sample; roughly 94% occur only once, and around 0.53% lies in the top ten. Of note for this clone: Its cognate antigen is unknown.

V was pared by 6 bases and J by 3 bases, with 12 bases between. From germline, CDR1 is MGHDK and CDR2 SYGVNS. CDR3 length equals 13 residues. The receptor was isolated from a human donor who received an intestinal transplant. The chain couples TRBV25-1 to TRBJ2-7, with D perhaps given as TRBD1 or TRBD2 (5 bases each). Sequencing was performed on unstimulated CD8+ T cells sorted from spleen or lymph node cells, taken before intestinal transplant. This CDR3 is CASRGPGHYEQYF. For the CDR3, the DNA is TGTGCCAGCAGGGGGCCGGGGCACTACGAGCAGTACTTC.